These 27 T cell receptor beta chains share one sample of origin, sequenced in a study of blood T cell repertoires in COVID-19. The method was immunoSEQ multiplex PCR; TCRdb's version includes in-frame clones alone and lacks a portion of them. The sample has a few hundred thousand clones; roughly nine tenths are singletons. Material: PBMCs or T cells enriched from blood (not recorded which). The source is a human donor in a cohort exposed to, infected with or recovered from COVID-19 (not recorded which). The donor label of this sample is uncertain.

The chain has TRBV5-1 and TRBJ1-6; 10 bases agree with TRBD1. Germline trimming cut 1 base from V and 7 bases from J; bases unmatched to any gene: 5. CDR3 length: 16 amino acids. The germline CDR1 and CDR2 sequences are SGHRS and YFSETQ. The CDR3 spells CASSLWTGGANSPLHF. DNA of the CDR3: TGCGCCAGCAGCTTGTGGACAGGGGGGGCGAATTCACCCCTCCACTTT.

The rearrangement joins TRBV5-5 to TRBJ1-5; a weak D match, TRBD1 (5 bases). The CDR3 length is 15 residues. The V end was cut by 1 base, the J end by 1 base, with 9 bases between. Germline assignment: CDR1 SGHKS and CDR2 YYEKEE (reference sequence). CDR3 DNA: TGTGCCAGCAGCTTGTATCAGGGAAGCAATCAGCCCCAGCATTTT. Protein product: CASSLYQGSNQPQHF.

The V call is TRBV18, the J call TRBJ2-7; D remains unclear. Looked up from germline, CDR1 is KGHSH and CDR2 is LQKENI. There are 14 residues in the CDR3. Between the trimmed V and J ends, which lost 3 bases and 1 base, there was a span of 10 bases. The CDR3 nucleotides read TGTGCCAGCTCACCCGAGAGTATTTCCTACGAGCAGTACTTC. It codes for CASSPESISYEQYF.

This sequence joins TRBV19 and TRBJ1-2; a possible D gene is TRBD1 (5 bases). This CDR3 is built from 14 residues. Per the germline V gene, CDR1 is LNHDA and CDR2 is SQIVND (reference sequence). Trimming shortened V by 7 bases and J by 7 bases, and 19 bases separated the two germline ends. As DNA, the CDR3 is TGTGCCAGTACCCCCGCGGCGGGGGGTCTTGGCTACACCTTC. Translated: CASTPAAGGLGYTF.

The genes are TRBV3-1 (or the pseudogene TRBV3-2) and TRBJ2-1; the match to TRBD2 covers 7 bases. CDR3 length: 18 amino acids. With V trimmed by 0 bases and J by 0 bases, 8 bases remained unmatched. The germline V gene has CDR1 LGHDT and CDR2 YNNKEL (reference sequence). CDR3 loop: CASSQDWAVAGSYNEQFF. The CDR3 bases are TGTGCCAGCAGCCAAGACTGGGCTGTAGCGGGCTCCTACAATGAGCAGTTCTTC.

This sequence joins TRBV19 and TRBJ1-5, with 9 bases matching TRBD1. The CDR3 has 15 amino acids. CDR1 is LNHDA, CDR2 SQIVND, per germline (reference sequence). The junction had 7 bases not matched to a gene; V was cut back by 3 bases and J by 7 bases. The CDR3 region is CASSIRTGEGQPQHF. CDR3 sequence (DNA): TGTGCCAGTAGTATTCGGACAGGGGAGGGACAGCCCCAGCATTTT.

This chain uses TRBV29-1 with TRBJ2-7, with 9 bases fitting TRBD1. The CDR3 runs 10 residues. Germline lookup yields CDR1 SQVTM and CDR2 ANQGSEA. J was trimmed by 9 bases and V by 6 bases; bases with no gene match: 3. Here the CDR3 DNA reads TGCAGCGTAGCGGACAGGGGGCAGTACTTC. This codes for CSVADRGQYF.

About this clone itself: At the DNA level, this CDR3 is encoded by other sequences in the same sample as well. The chain employs TRBV12-3 or TRBV12-4 and TRBJ1-2; 9 positions agree with TRBD1. Trimming took 6 bases from V and 8 from J; bases not matched to a gene: 7. CDR3 length: 13 residues. CDR3 in amino acids: CASSLTGGDGYTF. In nucleotides, the CDR3 is TGTGCCAGCAGCTTGACAGGGGGGGACGGCTACACCTTC.

CDR3 nucleotides: TGTGCCTGGACGGTGAACACTGAAGCTTTCTTT. It is translated as CAWTVNTEAFF. The V gene is TRBV30, the J gene TRBJ1-1; D is ambiguous. The CDR3 loop spans 11 amino acids. V lost 4 bases to trimming and J lost 0 bases, with 3 bases between them. The V gene's germline CDR1 is GTSNPN and CDR2 SVGIG (reference sequence). The full variable domain, completed using reference TRBV30 and TRBJ1-1, is SQTIHQWPATLVQPVGSPLSLECTVEGTSNPNLYWYRQAAGRGLQLLFYSVGIGQISSEVPQNLSASRPQDRQFILSSKKLLLSDSGFYLCAWTVNTEAFFGQGTRLTVV.

The chain joins TRBV27 to TRBJ1-3, with D hard to call. The CDR3 extends over 18 amino acids. V lost 5 bases and J 1 base, leaving 21 bases between the germline ends. CDR1 is MNHEY, CDR2 SMNVEV, per germline (reference sequence). The CDR3 region has the DNA TGTGCCAGCAGTCCTCTAGGTCCCGGGTCGGGGTCTGGAAACACCATATATTTT. Translation: CASSPLGPGSGSGNTIYF.

The J gene is TRBJ2-7, the V gene TRBV6-5; D is unresolved. Germline V lookup: CDR1 MNHEY, CDR2 SVGAGI. CDR3 length: 13 amino acids. Between the trimmed V and J ends, which lost 0 bases and 4 bases, there was a span of 7 bases. The CDR3 loop reads CASSYSTAYEQYF. The CDR3 DNA is TGTGCCAGCAGTTACTCAACCGCGTACGAGCAGTACTTC.

The rearrangement joins TRBV6-5 to TRBJ1-1, with 9 bases aligning to TRBD1. Germline V CDR1 and CDR2: MNHEY, SVGAGI. The CDR3 is 11 amino acids. J gave up 8 bases and V 6 bases, and 1 base lay outside the gene matches. CDR3 protein: CASRGTGEAFF. CDR3 bases: TGTGCCAGCAGAGGGACAGGGGAAGCTTTCTTT.

The chain uses TRBV30 and TRBJ2-7; TRBD2 agrees at 9 bases. CDR1 and CDR2 from the germline V gene are GTSNPN and SVGIG (reference sequence). V gave up 0 bases and J gave up 3 bases; unmatched junction bases: 9. This CDR3 region has 16 residues. DNA of the CDR3: TGTGCCTGGAGTGTACTGGCGGGGGGGCCCTTCTACGAGCAGTACTTC. This sequence encodes CAWSVLAGGPFYEQYF. The full variable domain, with the rest looked up from reference TRBV30 and TRBJ2-7, is SQTIHQWPATLVQPVGSPLSLECTVEGTSNPNLYWYRQAAGRGLQLLFYSVGIGQISSEVPQNLSASRPQDRQFILSSKKLLLSDSGFYLCAWSVLAGGPFYEQYFGPGTRLTVT.

This rearrangement joins TRBV19 to TRBJ1-6, with D possibly being TRBD1 (5 bases). This CDR3 has 13 residues. V was trimmed by 3 bases and J by 11 bases, leaving 11 bases between them. Germline values: CDR1 LNHDA, CDR2 SQIVND (reference sequence). The CDR3 loop is CASSIMGGAPLHF. The CDR3 coding sequence is TGTGCCAGTAGTATCATGGGGGGTGCACCCCTCCACTTT.

The gene calls are TRBV19 and TRBJ2-7; D is possibly TRBD2 (5 bases). This CDR3 has 15 amino acids. The germline V gene encodes CDR1 LNHDA and CDR2 SQIVND (reference sequence). V lost 4 bases and J 6 bases, leaving 19 bases between the germline ends. The DNA for the CDR3 is TGTGCCAGTAGTAATAACGGGAAGGTCGGAGGCGAGCAGTACTTC. Translated: CASSNNGKVGGEQYF.

The gene calls are TRBV20-1 and TRBJ1-3; D uncertain. V was cut by 3 bases and J by 0 bases, with 12 bases left in between. The germline gives CDR1 DFQATT, CDR2 SNEGSKA (reference sequence). This CDR3 region has 15 residues. This chain's CDR3 is CSASKTPSSGNTIYF. DNA for the CDR3: TGCAGTGCTAGTAAGACACCGAGCTCTGGAAACACCATATATTTT.

This clone was seen just once. V usage is TRBV6-5 and J usage is TRBJ1-1; 9 bases are shared with TRBD1. There are 15 residues in the CDR3. With V trimmed by 6 bases and J by 2 bases, 7 bases remained unmatched. Germline CDR1 is MNHEY and CDR2 is SVGAGI. The CDR3 DNA follows: TGTGCCAGCAGCCCGGACAGGGGCTTTAACACTGAAGCTTTCTTT. The encoded protein is CASSPDRGFNTEAFF.

This clone occurred a few times. The chain links TRBV2 to TRBJ2-7; D possibly corresponds to TRBD2 (7 bases). V lost 8 bases and J lost 0, with 14 bases in between. CDR1 and CDR2 (germline): SNHLY, FYNNEI. This CDR3 spans 14 amino acids. CDR3 protein: CASERGDTSYEQYF. The CDR3 DNA sequence: TGTGCCAGCGAACGGGGGGACACCTCCTACGAGCAGTACTTC.

The chain is built from TRBV4-1 and TRBJ1-4; possible D gene TRBD1, 6 bases. Germline V CDR1 and CDR2: MGHRA, YSYEKL. The V end was cut by 3 bases, the J end by 8 bases, with 19 bases between. The CDR3 sequence is 16 residues long. The CDR3 DNA follows: TGCGCCAGCAGCCAGGGAACCGGGGGGGCCCGGGAAAAACTGTTTTTT. It translates to CASSQGTGGAREKLFF.

The chain couples TRBV7-2 to TRBJ2-1, with TRBD1 as a possible D gene (6 bases). The CDR3 is 15 amino acids. Germline V gives CDR1 SGHTA, CDR2 FQGNSA. Trimming took off 2 bases at V and 6 bases at J, with 14 bases between the two ends. CDR3 protein: CASSLSTGLGNEQFF. The CDR3, as DNA: TGTGCCAGCAGCTTATCGACAGGATTGGGCAATGAGCAGTTCTTC. Using reference TRBV7-2 and TRBJ2-1 for the parts outside the CDR3, the full variable domain is GAGVSQSPSNKVTEKGKDVELRCDPISGHTALYWYRQSLGQGLEFLIYFQGNSAPDKSGLPSDRFSAERTGGSVSTLTIQRTQQEDSAVYLCASSLSTGLGNEQFFGPGTRLTVL.

The chain's CDR3 is CSPYRNTEAFF. CDR3 DNA sequence: TGCAGTCCCTACAGGAACACTGAAGCTTTCTTT. This chain links TRBV20-1 with TRBJ1-1, with D unresolved. The V end was cut by 8 bases, the J end by 1 base, with 8 bases between. Germline lookup yields CDR1 DFQATT and CDR2 SNEGSKA (reference sequence). CDR3 length equals 11 residues.

The V call is TRBV9, the J call TRBJ2-3, with 7 bases aligning to TRBD2. This CDR3 has 14 residues. Germline CDR1 is SGDLS and CDR2 is YYNGEE. The V and J ends lost 4 bases and 4 bases, in that order; junction bases with no gene match: 6. This CDR3 is CASSPRLAADTQYF. For the CDR3, the DNA is TGTGCCAGCAGCCCGCGACTAGCCGCAGATACGCAGTATTTT. Based on the CDR3 plus reference TRBV9 and TRBJ2-3, the full variable domain is DSGVTQTPKHLITATGQRVTLRCSPRSGDLSVYWYQQSLDQGLQFLIQYYNGEERAKGNILERFSAQQFPDLHSELNLSSLELGDSALYFCASSPRLAADTQYFGPGTRLTVL.

This chain connects TRBV10-3 to TRBJ2-5, with a possible D match to TRBD1 (6 bases). Deletions cut 3 bases from V and 4 bases from J, with 15 bases between. The CDR3 contains 15 residues. Germline CDR1 and CDR2: ENHRY and SYGVKD. The CDR3 DNA reads TGTGCCATCAGTGACACAGGGTCACTGAGAGAGACCCAGTACTTC. Residues: CAISDTGSLRETQYF.

The CDR3 DNA sequence: TGTGCCTGGACGAGTAAAGAGACCCAGTACTTC. Amino acid sequence: CAWTSKETQYF. The V call is TRBV30, the J call TRBJ2-5, with D unresolved. Per germline, CDR1 GTSNPN and CDR2 SVGIG (reference sequence). The CDR3 loop spans 11 amino acids. V dropped 4 bases and J dropped 3 bases, with 6 bases sitting between them. The variable domain in full, completed from reference TRBV30 and TRBJ2-5, reads SQTIHQWPATLVQPVGSPLSLECTVEGTSNPNLYWYRQAAGRGLQLLFYSVGIGQISSEVPQNLSASRPQDRQFILSSKKLLLSDSGFYLCAWTSKETQYFGPGTRLLVL.

The chain joins TRBV30 to TRBJ1-2; D remains ambiguous. Germline loops: CDR1 GTSNPN, CDR2 SVGIG (reference sequence). Between the trimmed V and J ends, which lost 2 bases and 4 bases, there was a span of 11 bases. The CDR3 has 13 residues. CDR3 in DNA: TGTGCCTGGAGTCCCGTCCCCGGCTATGGCTACACCTTC. Encoded protein: CAWSPVPGYGYTF.

The DNA for the CDR3 is TGTGCCAGCACGGGCAGGGCTAGCACAGATACGCAGTATTTT. Its translation: CASTGRASTDTQYF. This chain uses TRBV27 with TRBJ2-3; perhaps TRBD1 as D (5 bases). Per germline, CDR1 MNHEY and CDR2 SMNVEV (reference sequence). The CDR3 runs to 14 residues. V was trimmed by 7 bases and J by 0 bases, leaving 11 bases between them.

This clone was seen a few times. The genes are TRBV12-3 or TRBV12-4 and TRBJ2-1; 10 nucleotides agree with TRBD2. The CDR3 has 13 amino acids. The V segment lost 6 bases and the J segment 6 bases; nucleotides outside the gene matches: 2. CDR3 in DNA: TGTGCCAGCAGAGCGGGGGGGTTCAATGAGCAGTTCTTC. It is translated as CASRAGGFNEQFF.